The 18 T cell receptor beta chains reported below all come from one sample, sequenced in a study of cytomegalovirus exposure and HLA in healthy donors. PCR used 60 Vbeta primers and 13 Jbeta primers. Clones were read by immunoSEQ multiplex PCR, and TCRdb kept only the in-frame ones, dropping some. The data show some 160,000 clones, approximately 79% seen once. The sequencing sample was made of PBMCs. These receptors were obtained from a woman aged 35 to 49 in good health and CMV-seronegative.

The genes are TRBV5-1 and TRBJ2-5, with TRBD1 matching over 9 bases. CDR1 is SGHRS and CDR2 is YFSETQ in the germline V gene. Germline trimming cut 0 bases from V and 0 bases from J; bases unmatched to any gene: 0. The CDR3 runs 15 residues. The CDR3 here is CASSLGDRDQETQYF. CDR3 coding DNA: TGCGCCAGCAGCTTGGGGGACAGGGACCAAGAGACCCAGTACTTC.

This clone was seen a few times. This chain joins TRBV5-1 and TRBJ2-7, with D possibly matching TRBD2 (6 bases). There are 14 residues in the CDR3. Between the trimmed V and J ends, which lost 1 base and 2 bases, there was a span of 10 bases. Germline V gene lookup returns CDR1 SGHRS and CDR2 YFSETQ. The CDR3 DNA reads TGCGCCAGCAGCTTGCGGGGGATCCCCTACGAGCAGTACTTC. Amino acid sequence: CASSLRGIPYEQYF. Full variable domain (remainder filled in from reference TRBV5-1 and TRBJ2-7): KAGVTQTPRYLIKTRGQQVTLSCSPISGHRSVSWYQQTPGQGLQFLFEYFSETQRNKGNFPGRFSGRQFSNSRSEMNVSTLELGDSALYLCASSLRGIPYEQYFGPGTRLTVT.

This sequence joins TRBV29-1 and TRBJ2-6, with D tentatively TRBD1 (5 bases). CDR1 and CDR2 (germline): SQVTM, ANQGSEA. The CDR3 covers 14 residues. Between the trimmed V and J ends, which lost 3 bases and 0 bases, there was a span of 6 bases. CDR3 nucleotides: TGCAGCGTTGAGGACATCTCTGGGGCCAACGTCCTGACTTTC. Encoded protein: CSVEDISGANVLTF.

The rearrangement uses TRBV5-1 and TRBJ1-6; 8 bases map to TRBD1. V was clipped by 0 bases and J by 7 bases; unmatched bases: 0. Germline values: CDR1 SGHRS, CDR2 YFSETQ. The CDR3 has 14 residues. The CDR3 reads CASSLAGGNSPLHF. Here the CDR3 DNA reads TGCGCCAGCAGCTTGGCAGGGGGCAATTCACCCCTCCACTTT.

The rearrangement uses TRBV15 and TRBJ2-3, with D perhaps TRBD2 (6 bases). The CDR3 covers 13 residues. Trimming shortened V by 6 bases and J by 3 bases, and 10 bases separated the two germline ends. The germline gives CDR1 LNHNV, CDR2 YYDKDF (reference sequence). This CDR3 is CATSRGATDTQYF. The CDR3, as DNA: TGTGCCACCAGTCGCGGGGCGACAGATACGCAGTATTTT.

Here the CDR3 DNA reads TGTGCCAGCAGTTTATCGGGGTACCATGGCTACACCTTC. Protein product: CASSLSGYHGYTF. The chain combines TRBV28 with TRBJ1-2; D is unresolved. The CDR3 extends over 13 amino acids. V gave up 1 base and J gave up 6 bases, with 9 bases separating them. In germline, CDR1 is MDHEN, CDR2 SYDVKM.

The CDR3 nucleotides read TGTGCCAGCAGCTACCTGATGGGACAGGAAACAGATACGCAGTATTTT. It is translated as CASSYLMGQETDTQYF. J is TRBJ2-3 and V is TRBV5-4, with 8 nucleotides matching TRBD1. The trim removed 3 bases at V and 3 bases at J, leaving 9 bases unmatched. The CDR3 contains 16 residues. The germline gives CDR1 SGHNT, CDR2 YYREEE (reference sequence).

The chain links TRBV28 to TRBJ2-7; no definite D call. This CDR3 has 15 residues. The ends were cut back, 5 bases at V and 4 bases at J, with 18 bases in the middle. The V gene's germline CDR1 is MDHEN and CDR2 SYDVKM. Here the CDR3 DNA reads TGTGCCAGCAGTCCTTCTCGTTTTGGAGCTTACGAGCAGTACTTC. Translated: CASSPSRFGAYEQYF.

The chain uses TRBV9 and TRBJ2-7; tentative D call: TRBD1 (5 bases). The CDR3 consists of 14 residues. Germline CDR1 is SGDLS and CDR2 is YYNGEE. Trimming removed 0 bases from V and 1 base from J, with 8 bases in between. The CDR3: CASSVGQNSYEQYF. The CDR3 nucleotides read TGTGCCAGCAGCGTAGGACAGAATTCCTACGAGCAGTACTTC.

The V call is TRBV2, the J call TRBJ2-7, with 7 bases matching TRBD1. Per the germline V gene, CDR1 is SNHLY and CDR2 is FYNNEI. The CDR3 runs to 14 residues. With 7 bases clipped from V and 0 bases from J, the junction kept 6 bases outside the gene matches. DNA for the CDR3: TGTGCCAGCAAGGTGGGACAGACCTCCTACGAGCAGTACTTC. This encodes CASKVGQTSYEQYF.

The chain couples TRBV6-4 to TRBJ2-4; 8 nucleotides align to TRBD2. This CDR3 comprises 13 residues. Per germline, CDR1 MRHNA and CDR2 SNTAGT. The V and J ends lost 6 bases and 4 bases, in that order; junction bases with no gene match: 2. This CDR3 reads CASRTGGKNIQYF. CDR3 DNA: TGTGCCAGCAGAACGGGGGGGAAAAACATTCAGTACTTC.

V gene TRBV5-1 combines with J gene TRBJ2-5; 9 nucleotides match TRBD1. V shed 4 bases and J 2 bases; nucleotides not matched to a gene: 3. Germline CDR1 is SGHRS and CDR2 is YFSETQ. The CDR3 spans 14 residues. Written as DNA, the CDR3 is TGCGCCAGCAGCCGTGACAGGGGGCAAGAGACCCAGTACTTC. This sequence encodes CASSRDRGQETQYF.

J is TRBJ2-5 and V is TRBV19; 7 bases map to TRBD2. Per germline, CDR1 LNHDA and CDR2 SQIVND (reference sequence). The CDR3 covers 16 residues. Trimming removed 4 bases from V and 5 bases from J; junction bases left unmatched: 13. Written as DNA, the CDR3 is TGTGCCAGTAGTAGATCCCCAGGGTTGGGGGGGGAGACCCAGTACTTC. It yields the protein CASSRSPGLGGETQYF. The full variable domain, in which reference TRBV19 and TRBJ2-5 provide the parts outside the CDR3, is DGGITQSPKYLFRKEGQNVTLSCEQNLNHDAMYWYRQDPGQGLRLIYYSQIVNDFQKGDIAEGYSVSREKKESFPLTVTSAQKNPTAFYLCASSRSPGLGGETQYFGPGTRLLVL.

This chain links TRBV10-2 with TRBJ1-1; TRBD1 is a possible D gene (5 bases). CDR1 and CDR2 (germline): WSHSY, SAAADI. V lost 6 bases to trimming and J lost 4 bases, with 15 bases between them. This CDR3 region has 14 residues. CDR3 protein: CASSEMRGGTEAFF. As DNA, the CDR3 is TGCGCCAGCAGCGAAATGAGGGGAGGCACTGAAGCTTTCTTT.

V is TRBV11-3 and J is TRBJ2-5; possible D gene TRBD2, 7 bases. V was clipped by 5 bases and J by 2 bases, with 21 bases between them. This CDR3 has 17 residues. Germline lookup yields CDR1 SGHNT and CDR2 YENEEA. CDR3 DNA sequence: TGTGCCAGCAGCAAAGGACTAGTAGGGGGGATACAAGAGACCCAGTACTTC. As protein: CASSKGLVGGIQETQYF. Combining the CDR3 with reference TRBV11-3 and TRBJ2-5 gives the whole variable domain EAGVVQSPRYKIIEKKQPVAFWCNPISGHNTLYWYLQNLGQGPELLIRYENEEAVDDSQLPKDRFSAERLKGVDSTLKIQPAELGDSAVYLCASSKGLVGGIQETQYFGPGTRLLVL.

In this sample, this clone turned up many times. The rearrangement uses TRBV6-4 and TRBJ2-3, with TRBD1 as a possible D gene (6 bases). Germline CDR1 and CDR2: MRHNA and SNTAGT. Trimming shortened V by 0 bases and J by 0 bases, and 7 bases separated the two germline ends. This CDR3 spans 15 amino acids. The CDR3 region is CASSDSQGSTDTQYF. CDR3 in DNA: TGTGCCAGCAGTGACTCGCAGGGGAGCACAGATACGCAGTATTTT.

The rearrangement joins TRBV18 to TRBJ2-3; 12 bases fit TRBD2. The CDR3 contains 15 residues. Per the germline V gene, CDR1 is KGHSH and CDR2 is LQKENI. With V trimmed by 6 bases and J by 3 bases, 4 bases remained unmatched. As DNA, the CDR3 is TGTGCCAGCTCCCCGCTAGCGGGGGGGACAGATACGCAGTATTTT. Its protein is CASSPLAGGTDTQYF.

The CDR3 region is CASTPTVPYYEQYF. The CDR3 nucleotides read TGTGCCAGCACCCCGACAGTCCCGTACTACGAGCAGTACTTC. The chain links TRBV27 to TRBJ2-7, with a tentative D call TRBD1 (5 bases). CDR1 and CDR2 (germline): MNHEY, SMNVEV (reference sequence). V was cut by 7 bases and J by 3 bases, with 16 bases left in between. The CDR3 is 14 residues long.